What follows are 4 T cell receptor beta chains derived from one specimen sequenced in a study of T cell changes during pregnancy in multiple sclerosis. Measured with immunoSEQ multiplex PCR; TCRdb has only the in-frame clones, and not every one. The sample has 100,000 or so clones; more than 85% are singletons. Sequenced material: peripheral blood, taken in the second trimester of pregnancy. The receptors originated from a female donor with multiple sclerosis, enrolled in a pregnancy study.

The V call is TRBV28, the J call TRBJ2-1; D remains ambiguous. The CDR3 has 14 amino acids. Trimming removed 0 bases from V and 5 bases from J, with 8 bases in between. Germline CDR1 is MDHEN and CDR2 is SYDVKM. The CDR3 protein is CASSLWYSNNEQFF. The CDR3 nucleotides read TGTGCCAGCAGTTTATGGTACAGCAACAATGAGCAGTTCTTC.

V and J are TRBV7-2 and TRBJ2-6; the D is unclear. The CDR3 is made up of 15 amino acids. Trimming removed 1 base from V and 3 bases from J, with 7 bases in between. Germline V lookup: CDR1 SGHTA, CDR2 FQGNSA. The CDR3 nucleotides are TGTGCCAGCAGCTTAGTCCGGGTTGGGGCCAACGTCCTGACTTTC. It is translated as CASSLVRVGANVLTF.

This clone is a singleton in its sample. V and J are TRBV10-3 and TRBJ2-7, with TRBD2 matching over 9 bases. Germline-derived CDR1 and CDR2 are ENHRY and SYGVKD. Losses at the gene ends were 6 bases for V and 3 bases for J; bases not matched to a gene: 6. CDR3 length: 14 amino acids. The CDR3 reads CAIRLTSGNYEQYF. The CDR3 bases are TGTGCCATCAGACTGACTAGCGGAAACTACGAGCAGTACTTC.

This chain joins TRBV9 and TRBJ2-5; 8 bases fit TRBD1. This CDR3 is built from 15 residues. Germline V lookup: CDR1 SGDLS, CDR2 YYNGEE. Losses at the gene ends were 4 bases for V and 5 bases for J; bases not matched to a gene: 10. Here the CDR3 DNA reads TGTGCCAGCAGCCCACGGACAGGGTTGAGGGAGACCCAGTACTTC. It is translated as CASSPRTGLRETQYF.